This T cell receptor (beta chain) was documented in a study of T-cell memory formation after mild COVID-19. Findings of the study overall: Detection of some responders pre-infection suggested pre-existing cross-reactive memory T cells participated.

With constant-segment primers, 5'RACE yielded cDNA libraries of TCR alpha and TCR beta that carried sample barcodes and UMIs. TCRdb reprocessed the 5' RACE reads with MiXCR, giving one entry per CDR3 protein. Of approximately 440,000 distinct CDR3 sequences detected, approximately 20% appear once; the ten largest clones hold roughly 8%. With regard to this clonotype: The target antigen is unknown.

Germline lookup yields CDR1 SGDLS and CDR2 YYNGEE. The V segment lost 3 bases and the J segment 5 bases; nucleotides outside the gene matches: 6. The CDR3 is made up of 17 amino acids. This clonotype was sampled from an adult woman who had mild COVID-19 (a few samples of this study predate the infection). Cell type and time point are not known. Sample: PBMCs or a T cell subset sorted from them (not recorded which). V gene TRBV9 combines with J gene TRBJ2-1; 15 nucleotides align to TRBD2. Here the CDR3 DNA reads TGTGCCAGCAGCGCCCCCGGGACTAGCGGGAGGCACAATGAGCAGTTCTTC. Translated: CASSAPGTSGRHNEQFF. Complete variable domain (other parts from reference TRBV9 and TRBJ2-1): DSGVTQTPKHLITATGQRVTLRCSPRSGDLSVYWYQQSLDQGLQFLIQYYNGEERAKGNILERFSAQQFPDLHSELNLSSLELGDSALYFCASSAPGTSGRHNEQFFGPGTRLTVL.